This T cell receptor delta chain originates from a study of gamma-delta T cells after stem cell transplantation. TCRdb re-called the RT-PCR reads through CATT. The sample consists of around 7,800 delta-chain clones, 13% to 15% of them appearing once. On this clone: A read error may explain this, as a much larger clone is one base away. The same CDR3 arises from other DNA sequences in this sample as well.

The CDR3 covers 19 residues. The germline CDR1 and CDR2 sequences are GEAIGNYY and EKD. This chain joins TRDV2 and TRDJ3; 13 bases fit TRDD3. The specimen was gamma-delta T cells. This sequence originates from a human donor. It is not recorded whose cells these are; they may come from a transplant donor. CDR3 amino acids: CACDIVLGDTPWDTRQMFF. The CDR3 coding sequence is TGTGCCTGTGACATCGTACTGGGGGATACGCCCTGGGACACCCGGCAGATGTTTTTC.